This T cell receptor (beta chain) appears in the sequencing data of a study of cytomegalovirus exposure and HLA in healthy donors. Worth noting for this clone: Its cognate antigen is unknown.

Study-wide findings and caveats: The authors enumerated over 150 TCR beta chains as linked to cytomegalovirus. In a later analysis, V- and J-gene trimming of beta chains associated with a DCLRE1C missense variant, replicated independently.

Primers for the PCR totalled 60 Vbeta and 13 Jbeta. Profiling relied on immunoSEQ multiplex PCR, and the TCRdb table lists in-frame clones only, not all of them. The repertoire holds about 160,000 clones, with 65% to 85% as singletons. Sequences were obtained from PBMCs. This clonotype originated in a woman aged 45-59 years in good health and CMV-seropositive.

CDR3 amino acids: CASSHLIRDPPEAFF. CDR3 DNA sequence: TGCGCCAGCAGCCATTTAATCAGGGATCCGCCTGAAGCTTTCTTT. This chain uses TRBV4-1 with TRBJ1-1; weak D call: TRBD1 (5 bases). The CDR3 is made up of 15 amino acids. Germline values: CDR1 MGHRA, CDR2 YSYEKL. The V end lost 3 bases, the J end lost 6 bases, and 17 bases lay between the germline ends.